One and the same sample provided the 8 T cell receptor beta chains below, sequenced in a study of shared clonotypes between healthy human individuals. Generated by immunoSEQ multiplex PCR, the TCRdb table keeps only in-frame clones and is missing some. Of more than 900,000 clones listed, 78% are singletons. Sequencing was performed on memory CD4+ T cells from PBMCs. Subset here: CD45RA-negative fraction. These receptors all come from a man aged 18-30 years in good health. Some clones in this sample may be carry-over from other donors' samples.

This rearrangement joins TRBV5-1 to TRBJ1-3, with TRBD1 matching 7 bases. With 2 bases clipped from V and 8 bases from J, the junction kept 1 base outside the gene matches. Germline-derived CDR1 and CDR2 are SGHRS and YFSETQ. The CDR3 sequence is 12 residues long. CDR3 loop: CASSLTGDTIYF. CDR3 in DNA: TGCGCCAGCAGCTTAACAGGGGACACCATATATTTT. Together with reference TRBV5-1 and TRBJ1-3, the CDR3 gives the full variable domain: KAGVTQTPRYLIKTRGQQVTLSCSPISGHRSVSWYQQTPGQGLQFLFEYFSETQRNKGNFPGRFSGRQFSNSRSEMNVSTLELGDSALYLCASSLTGDTIYFGEGSWLTVV.

This clone was recorded a few times. This sample includes further DNA sequences coding for the same CDR3. CDR3 loop: CASSQPGQGPYEQYF. CDR3 nucleotides: TGCGCCAGCAGCCAGCCGGGACAGGGTCCCTACGAGCAGTACTTC. The chain employs TRBV4-1 and TRBJ2-7; 9 nucleotides line up with TRBD1. V was pared by 3 bases and J by 2 bases, with 5 bases of the junction left unmatched. This CDR3 is built from 15 residues. Germline V gene sequence: CDR1 MGHRA, CDR2 YSYEKL.

This chain links TRBV9 with TRBJ2-1; D call uncertain. The CDR3 is 14 residues long. Trimming took 2 bases from V and 8 from J, leaving 14 bases between them. CDR1 SGDLS and CDR2 YYNGEE come from the germline V gene. Here the CDR3 DNA reads TGTGCCAGCAGCGTTTCCCCCACCTCCGATGAGCAGTTCTTC. Amino acids: CASSVSPTSDEQFF.

The chain recombines TRBV28 with TRBJ1-5; D unclear. The CDR3 loop spans 12 amino acids. Germline loops: CDR1 MDHEN, CDR2 SYDVKM. Trimming shortened V by 5 bases and J by 7 bases, and 9 bases separated the two germline ends. The CDR3 protein is CASSGSWQPQHF. The CDR3 coding sequence is TGTGCCAGCAGTGGGAGTTGGCAGCCCCAGCATTTT.

This clone was picked up a small number of times. The gene calls are TRBV28 and TRBJ1-5; D gene uncertain. Looked up from germline, CDR1 is MDHEN and CDR2 is SYDVKM. The ends were cut back, 4 bases at V and 6 bases at J, with 10 bases in the middle. The CDR3 runs to 13 residues. Here the CDR3 reads CASSSNPSQPQHF. CDR3 coding DNA: TGTGCCAGCAGTTCCAACCCCAGTCAGCCCCAGCATTTT.

The chain links TRBV7-9 to TRBJ2-1, with TRBD2 identical over 12 bases. Trimming removed 6 bases from V and 9 bases from J; junction bases left unmatched: 9. The CDR3 loop spans 15 amino acids. Per the germline V gene, CDR1 is SEHNR and CDR2 is FQNEAQ (reference sequence). CDR3 region: CASSPRLAGEVEQFF. The CDR3 region has the DNA TGTGCCAGCAGTCCAAGACTAGCGGGAGAGGTTGAGCAGTTCTTC. Variable domain in full (rest from reference TRBV7-9 and TRBJ2-1): DTGVSQNPRHKITKRGQNVTFRCDPISEHNRLYWYRQTLGQGPEFLTYFQNEAQLEKSRLLSDRFSAERPKGSFSTLEIQRTEQGDSAMYLCASSPRLAGEVEQFFGPGTRLTVL.

This clone appeared a few times. This chain uses TRBV6-5 with TRBJ1-1; perhaps TRBD1 as D (6 bases). The V end lost 10 bases, the J end lost 2 bases, and 14 bases lay between the germline ends. The CDR3 runs to 13 residues. The germline gives CDR1 MNHEY, CDR2 SVGAGI. The CDR3: CATRRQANTEAFF. CDR3 sequence (DNA): TGTGCCACCAGAAGACAGGCTAACACTGAAGCTTTCTTT.

V is TRBV10-3 and J is TRBJ2-7; 9 positions match TRBD1. After removal of 5 bases from V and 3 bases from J, the junction contained 8 bases not matched to a gene. Looked up from germline, CDR1 is ENHRY and CDR2 is SYGVKD. The CDR3 spans 15 residues. In nucleotides, the CDR3 is TGTGCCATCAGTTACCGCGCGGGACAGGGCTACGAGCAGTACTTC. It is translated as CAISYRAGQGYEQYF.